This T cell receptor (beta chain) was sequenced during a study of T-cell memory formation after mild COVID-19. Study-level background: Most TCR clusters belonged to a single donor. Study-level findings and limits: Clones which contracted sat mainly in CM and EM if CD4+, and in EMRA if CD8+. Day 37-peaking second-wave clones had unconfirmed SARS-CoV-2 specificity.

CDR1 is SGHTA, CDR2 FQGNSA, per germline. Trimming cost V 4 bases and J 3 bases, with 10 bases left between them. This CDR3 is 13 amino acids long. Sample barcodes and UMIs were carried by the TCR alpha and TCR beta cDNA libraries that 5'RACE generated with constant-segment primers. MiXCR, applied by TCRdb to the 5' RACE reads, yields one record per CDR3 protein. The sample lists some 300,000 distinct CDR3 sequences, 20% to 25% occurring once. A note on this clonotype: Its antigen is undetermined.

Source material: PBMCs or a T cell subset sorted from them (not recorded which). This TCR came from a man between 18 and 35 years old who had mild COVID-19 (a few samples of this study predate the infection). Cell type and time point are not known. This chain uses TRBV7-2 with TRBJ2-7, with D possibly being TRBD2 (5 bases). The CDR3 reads CASSSLLGYEQYV. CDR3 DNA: TGTGCCAGCAGCTCCCTACTAGGCTACGAGCAGTACGTC.